This is a list of T cell receptor beta chains from one sample in a study of blood T cell repertoires in COVID-19. TCRdb's table, derived via immunoSEQ multiplex PCR, lists solely in-frame clones and lacks some. The repertoire holds 40,000 to 55,000 clones, about 88% seen once, with about 4.5% in the top ten. The sample was peripheral blood. The source of these receptors is a man aged 50 to 60 with active COVID-19. CDR3s include the opening cysteine and the closing phenylalanine or tryptophan. The order of the fields is D gene, J gene, V gene, clone size, CDR3 protein, CDR3 DNA. A D gene is named only where the DNA matches it firmly. Where a row states a size, it is once, few, many or the class of an expanded clone; other rows omit it.

d_call: -; j_call: TRBJ1-2; v_call: TRBV14; clone_size: -; cdr3_aa: CASSQVTQPYGYTF; cdr3_nt: TGTGCCAGCAGCCAAGTCACACAGCCCTATGGCTACACCTTC
d_call: -; j_call: TRBJ1-4; v_call: TRBV5-1; clone_size: -; cdr3_aa: CASSFVGEANEKLFF; cdr3_nt: TGCGCCAGCAGCTTCGTAGGGGAGGCTAATGAAAAACTGTTTTTT
d_call: -; j_call: TRBJ1-1; v_call: TRBV4-1; clone_size: -; cdr3_aa: CASSQGGKGHTEAFF; cdr3_nt: TGCGCCAGCAGCCAAGGCGGGAAGGGGCACACTGAAGCTTTCTTT
d_call: -; j_call: TRBJ2-7; v_call: TRBV5-1; clone_size: few; cdr3_aa: CASSPEPGHPRYF; cdr3_nt: TGCGCCAGCAGCCCGGAACCGGGACATCCAAGGTACTTC
d_call: TRBD2; j_call: TRBJ2-5; v_call: TRBV6-2/TRBV6-3; clone_size: -; cdr3_aa: CASSSAGGGQETQYF; cdr3_nt: TGTGCCAGCAGTTCTGCGGGGGGAGGGCAAGAGACCCAGTACTTC
d_call: TRBD1; j_call: TRBJ1-1; v_call: TRBV7-9; clone_size: -; cdr3_aa: CASSLSGPGQGSEAFF; cdr3_nt: TGTGCCAGCAGCTTAAGCGGGCCGGGACAGGGTTCTGAAGCTTTCTTT
d_call: TRBD1; j_call: TRBJ2-1; v_call: TRBV7-2; clone_size: -; cdr3_aa: CASSFTGEREQFF; cdr3_nt: TGTGCCAGCAGCTTTACAGGGGAGCGTGAGCAGTTCTTC
d_call: TRBD1; j_call: TRBJ1-6; v_call: TRBV5-6; clone_size: -; cdr3_aa: CASSLVGRGRTSPLHF; cdr3_nt: TGTGCCAGCAGCTTGGTTGGCAGGGGGAGGACTTCACCCCTCCACTTT
d_call: TRBD1; j_call: TRBJ2-3; v_call: TRBV5-1; clone_size: -; cdr3_aa: CASSSGTRDRAGDTQYF; cdr3_nt: TGCGCCAGCAGCTCAGGGACCCGGGACAGGGCGGGAGATACGCAGTATTTT
d_call: -; j_call: TRBJ1-2; v_call: TRBV6-5; clone_size: -; cdr3_aa: CASSRVRVDSGYTF; cdr3_nt: TGTGCCAGCAGCCGGGTCCGGGTCGATAGTGGCTACACCTTC
d_call: TRBD2; j_call: TRBJ2-7; v_call: TRBV5-1; clone_size: once; cdr3_aa: CASSLASGIPYEQYF; cdr3_nt: TGCGCCAGCAGCTTGGCCAGCGGGATCCCCTACGAGCAGTACTTC
d_call: -; j_call: TRBJ2-3; v_call: TRBV2; clone_size: -; cdr3_aa: CASSRDRGDTQYF; cdr3_nt: TGTGCCAGCAGTAGAGACCGGGGAGATACGCAGTATTTT
d_call: -; j_call: TRBJ2-5; v_call: TRBV6-2/TRBV6-3; clone_size: once; cdr3_aa: CASSYSKSPNRIQETQYF; cdr3_nt: TGTGCCAGCAGTTACTCTAAAAGCCCCAACAGAATCCAAGAGACCCAGTACTTC
d_call: -; j_call: TRBJ2-7; v_call: TRBV19; clone_size: few; cdr3_aa: CASSKTSSYEQYF; cdr3_nt: TGTGCCAGTAGTAAGACAAGCTCCTACGAGCAGTACTTC
d_call: -; j_call: TRBJ2-1; v_call: TRBV6-6; clone_size: -; cdr3_aa: CASSYSGGPEQFF; cdr3_nt: TGTGCCAGCAGTTACTCCGGGGGGCCGGAGCAGTTCTTC
d_call: TRBD2; j_call: TRBJ2-5; v_call: TRBV27; clone_size: once; cdr3_aa: CASSIGGGTQYF; cdr3_nt: TGTGCCAGCAGTATCGGCGGGGGGACCCAGTACTTC
d_call: TRBD1; j_call: TRBJ2-7; v_call: TRBV5-1; clone_size: -; cdr3_aa: CASSLAGGTGGTYEQYF; cdr3_nt: TGCGCCAGCAGCTTGGCCGGAGGGACAGGGGGAACCTACGAGCAGTACTTC
d_call: TRBD1; j_call: TRBJ1-5; v_call: TRBV10-3; clone_size: -; cdr3_aa: CAISVTGDQPQHF; cdr3_nt: TGTGCCATCAGTGTGACAGGGGATCAGCCCCAGCATTTT
d_call: TRBD2; j_call: TRBJ2-1; v_call: TRBV18; clone_size: -; cdr3_aa: CASSPERGEQFF; cdr3_nt: TGTGCCAGCTCACCAGAGCGGGGTGAGCAGTTCTTC
d_call: TRBD2; j_call: TRBJ2-5; v_call: TRBV6-2/TRBV6-3; clone_size: -; cdr3_aa: CASTPTPYSSGGDQETQYF; cdr3_nt: TGTGCCAGCACCCCAACCCCCTATTCTAGCGGGGGGGACCAAGAGACCCAGTACTTC
d_call: -; j_call: TRBJ2-7; v_call: TRBV7-6; clone_size: -; cdr3_aa: CASSLEATYEQYF; cdr3_nt: TGTGCCAGCAGCCTCGAGGCCACCTACGAGCAGTACTTC
d_call: -; j_call: TRBJ2-3; v_call: TRBV2; clone_size: -; cdr3_aa: CASTGEADTQYF; cdr3_nt: TGTGCCAGCACCGGAGAGGCAGATACGCAGTATTTT
d_call: TRBD2; j_call: TRBJ2-2; v_call: TRBV27; clone_size: -; cdr3_aa: CASRLGIAGGRTGELFF; cdr3_nt: TGTGCCAGCAGACTGGGGATAGCGGGGGGGCGTACCGGGGAGCTGTTTTTT
d_call: TRBD1; j_call: TRBJ1-2; v_call: TRBV27; clone_size: once; cdr3_aa: CASSPGTGLRYGYTF; cdr3_nt: TGTGCCAGCAGTCCGGGGACAGGGCTCCGCTATGGCTACACCTTC
d_call: -; j_call: TRBJ2-7; v_call: TRBV10-3; clone_size: -; cdr3_aa: CAISDSRRDYEQYF; cdr3_nt: TGTGCCATCAGTGATAGTAGGAGAGACTACGAGCAGTACTTC
d_call: TRBD1; j_call: TRBJ1-1; v_call: TRBV18; clone_size: -; cdr3_aa: CASSPSVPGQGNTEAFF; cdr3_nt: TGTGCCAGCTCACCATCGGTCCCGGGACAGGGGAACACTGAAGCTTTCTTT
d_call: -; j_call: TRBJ1-6; v_call: TRBV3-1/TRBV3-2; clone_size: -; cdr3_aa: CASSQDRAGAGVNSPLHF; cdr3_nt: TGTGCCAGCAGCCAAGATAGGGCAGGGGCAGGGGTCAATTCACCCCTCCACTTT
d_call: TRBD1; j_call: TRBJ1-3; v_call: TRBV6-6; clone_size: -; cdr3_aa: CASSPLTGATGLSGNTIYF; cdr3_nt: TGTGCCAGCAGTCCGTTGACAGGGGCAACGGGACTCTCTGGAAACACCATATATTTT
d_call: TRBD2; j_call: TRBJ2-7; v_call: TRBV6-6; clone_size: -; cdr3_aa: CASSHPTSGGDNTPYEQYF; cdr3_nt: TGTGCCAGCAGTCACCCGACTAGCGGGGGGGACAACACCCCCTACGAGCAGTACTTC
d_call: TRBD1; j_call: TRBJ2-7; v_call: TRBV28; clone_size: -; cdr3_aa: CASTLGGQVTYEQYF; cdr3_nt: TGTGCCAGCACCCTGGGGGGACAGGTAACCTACGAGCAGTACTTC
d_call: TRBD1; j_call: TRBJ1-2; v_call: TRBV3-1/TRBV3-2; clone_size: -; cdr3_aa: CASSQGQGFYYGYTF; cdr3_nt: TGTGCCAGCAGCCAAGGACAGGGCTTCTACTATGGCTACACCTTC
d_call: -; j_call: TRBJ1-2; v_call: TRBV6-5; clone_size: -; cdr3_aa: CASSPHTGYGYTF; cdr3_nt: TGTGCCAGCAGCCCCCATACGGGCTATGGCTACACCTTC
d_call: TRBD1; j_call: TRBJ1-2; v_call: TRBV12-3/TRBV12-4; clone_size: -; cdr3_aa: CASSWGQGWGYTF; cdr3_nt: TGTGCCAGCAGTTGGGGACAGGGGTGGGGCTACACCTTC
d_call: TRBD1; j_call: TRBJ1-2; v_call: TRBV7-2; clone_size: -; cdr3_aa: CASSPQVYPTGTGSRGYTF; cdr3_nt: TGTGCCAGCAGCCCACAAGTCTACCCGACCGGGACAGGGTCTCGTGGCTACACCTTC
d_call: -; j_call: TRBJ2-2; v_call: TRBV4-3; clone_size: -; cdr3_aa: CASSHPRAGELFF; cdr3_nt: TGCGCCAGCAGCCACCCCCGTGCCGGGGAGCTGTTTTTT
d_call: -; j_call: TRBJ2-6; v_call: TRBV5-5; clone_size: -; cdr3_aa: CASIHFSGANVLTF; cdr3_nt: TGTGCCAGCATCCACTTCTCTGGGGCCAACGTCCTGACTTTC
d_call: -; j_call: TRBJ2-3; v_call: TRBV15; clone_size: -; cdr3_aa: CATSSLYLTDTQYF; cdr3_nt: TGTGCCACCAGCAGCCTCTATCTCACAGATACGCAGTATTTT
d_call: TRBD1; j_call: TRBJ1-1; v_call: TRBV5-1; clone_size: -; cdr3_aa: CASSTGQGDTEAFF; cdr3_nt: TGCGCCAGCAGCACAGGACAGGGGGACACTGAAGCTTTCTTT
d_call: TRBD1; j_call: TRBJ2-5; v_call: TRBV18; clone_size: -; cdr3_aa: CASSQQGIGETQYF; cdr3_nt: TGTGCCAGCTCACAACAGGGGATTGGAGAGACCCAGTACTTC
d_call: TRBD1; j_call: TRBJ2-5; v_call: TRBV5-1; clone_size: -; cdr3_aa: CASSGTGGGNQETQYF; cdr3_nt: TGCGCCAGCAGCGGGACAGGGGGCGGTAATCAAGAGACCCAGTACTTC
d_call: TRBD1; j_call: TRBJ2-1; v_call: TRBV12-3/TRBV12-4; clone_size: -; cdr3_aa: CASRRTGVGEQFF; cdr3_nt: TGTGCCAGCAGGCGGACAGGGGTTGGAGAGCAGTTCTTC
d_call: TRBD1; j_call: TRBJ2-3; v_call: TRBV5-1; clone_size: -; cdr3_aa: CASSLEGALPDTQYF; cdr3_nt: TGCGCCAGCAGCTTGGAGGGGGCTCTTCCAGATACGCAGTATTTT
d_call: TRBD2; j_call: TRBJ2-5; v_call: TRBV5-5; clone_size: once; cdr3_aa: CASSLELAAGRETQYF; cdr3_nt: TGTGCCAGCAGCTTGGAGCTAGCGGCGGGGCGGGAGACCCAGTACTTC